This TCR beta chain derives from a study of response to subunit inactivated influenza vaccine. From germline, CDR1 is SGDLS and CDR2 YYNGEE. V lost 3 bases and J lost 4; bases outside the gene matches: 14. The CDR3 is 17 amino acids. TCRdb ran MiXCR on the RT-PCR reads and lists one entry per CDR3 protein. Of some 600,000 distinct CDR3 sequences listed, about 15% are singletons. The chain is built from TRBV9 and TRBJ2-5; 8 bases are a match to TRBD2. The receptor was derived from a man aged 45-65 years who received an inactivated influenza vaccine. The source material was PBMCs from blood, sampled roughly 2 weeks before vaccination. This chain's CDR3 is CASSGGATSGMRETQYF. DNA of the CDR3: TGTGCCAGCAGCGGAGGAGCTACTAGCGGAATGAGAGAGACCCAGTACTTC.